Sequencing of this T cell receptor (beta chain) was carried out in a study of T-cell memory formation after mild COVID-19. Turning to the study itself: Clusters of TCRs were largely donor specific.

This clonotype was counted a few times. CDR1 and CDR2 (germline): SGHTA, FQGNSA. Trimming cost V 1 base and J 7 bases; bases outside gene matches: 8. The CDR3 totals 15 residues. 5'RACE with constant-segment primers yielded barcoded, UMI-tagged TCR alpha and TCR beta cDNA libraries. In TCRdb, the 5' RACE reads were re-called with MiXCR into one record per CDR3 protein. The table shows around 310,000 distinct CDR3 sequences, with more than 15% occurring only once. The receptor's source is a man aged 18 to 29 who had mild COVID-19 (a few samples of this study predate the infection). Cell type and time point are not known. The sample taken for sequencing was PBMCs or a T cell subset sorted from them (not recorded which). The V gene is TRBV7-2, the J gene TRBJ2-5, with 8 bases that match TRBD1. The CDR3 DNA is TGTGCCAGCAGCTTAGGGACAGGGCCCGGGAGGACCCAGTACTTC. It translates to CASSLGTGPGRTQYF.